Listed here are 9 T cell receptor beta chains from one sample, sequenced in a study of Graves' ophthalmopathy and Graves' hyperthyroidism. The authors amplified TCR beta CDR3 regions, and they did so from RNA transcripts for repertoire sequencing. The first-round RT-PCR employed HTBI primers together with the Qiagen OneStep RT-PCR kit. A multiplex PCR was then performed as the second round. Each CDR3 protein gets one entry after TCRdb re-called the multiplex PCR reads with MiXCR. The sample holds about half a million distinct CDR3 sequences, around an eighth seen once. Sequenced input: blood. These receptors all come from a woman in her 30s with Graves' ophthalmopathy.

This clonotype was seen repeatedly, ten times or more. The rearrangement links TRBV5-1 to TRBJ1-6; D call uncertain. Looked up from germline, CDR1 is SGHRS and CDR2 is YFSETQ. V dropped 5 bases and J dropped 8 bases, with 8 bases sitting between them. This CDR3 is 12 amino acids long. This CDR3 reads CASRTSDSPLHF. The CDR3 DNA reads TGCGCCAGCAGGACATCGGATTCACCCCTCCACTTT.

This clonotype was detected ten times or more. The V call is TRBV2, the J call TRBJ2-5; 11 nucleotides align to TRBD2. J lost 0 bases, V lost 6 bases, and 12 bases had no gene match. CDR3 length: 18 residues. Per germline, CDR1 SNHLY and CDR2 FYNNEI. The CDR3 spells CASSPRASGGLYQETQYF. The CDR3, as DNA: TGTGCCAGCAGCCCCAGGGCTAGCGGGGGGCTCTACCAAGAGACCCAGTACTTC. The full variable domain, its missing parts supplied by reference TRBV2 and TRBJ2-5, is EPEVTQTPSHQVTQMGQEVILRCVPISNHLYFYWYRQILGQKVEFLVSFYNNEISEKSEIFDDQFSVERPDGSNFTLKIRSTKLEDSAMYFCASSPRASGGLYQETQYFGPGTRLLVL.

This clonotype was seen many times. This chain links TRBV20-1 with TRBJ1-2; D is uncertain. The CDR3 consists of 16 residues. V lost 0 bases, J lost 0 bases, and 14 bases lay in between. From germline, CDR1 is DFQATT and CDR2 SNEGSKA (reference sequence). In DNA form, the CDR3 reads TGCAGTGCTAGAGATATCGAGGGTGCGGCTAACTATGGCTACACCTTC. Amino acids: CSARDIEGAANYGYTF.

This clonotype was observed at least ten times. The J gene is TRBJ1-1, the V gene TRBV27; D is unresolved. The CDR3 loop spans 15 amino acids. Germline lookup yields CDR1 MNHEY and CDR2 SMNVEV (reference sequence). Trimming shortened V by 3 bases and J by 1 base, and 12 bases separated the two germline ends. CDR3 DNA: TGTGCCAGCAGTTTTTCCCAGGCGACGAACACTGAAGCTTTCTTT. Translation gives CASSFSQATNTEAFF.

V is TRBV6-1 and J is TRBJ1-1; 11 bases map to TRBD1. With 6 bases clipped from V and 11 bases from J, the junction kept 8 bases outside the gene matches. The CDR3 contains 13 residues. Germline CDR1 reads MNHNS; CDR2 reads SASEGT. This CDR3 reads CASRDRGQGRAFF. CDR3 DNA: TGTGCCAGCAGGGACAGGGGGCAGGGTAGGGCTTTCTTT.

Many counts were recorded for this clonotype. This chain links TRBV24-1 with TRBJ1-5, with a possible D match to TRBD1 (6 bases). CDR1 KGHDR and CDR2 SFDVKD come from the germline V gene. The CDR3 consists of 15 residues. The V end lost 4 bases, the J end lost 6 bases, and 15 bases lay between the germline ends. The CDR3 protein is CATSDTDSRAQPQHF. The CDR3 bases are TGTGCCACCAGTGACACGGACAGCAGAGCTCAGCCCCAGCATTTT.

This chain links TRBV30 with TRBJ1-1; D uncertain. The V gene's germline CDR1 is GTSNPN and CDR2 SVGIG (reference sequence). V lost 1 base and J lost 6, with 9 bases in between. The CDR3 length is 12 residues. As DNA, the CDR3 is TGTGCCTGGAGTGGTTCGGGCGCTGAAGCTTTCTTT. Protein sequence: CAWSGSGAEAFF.

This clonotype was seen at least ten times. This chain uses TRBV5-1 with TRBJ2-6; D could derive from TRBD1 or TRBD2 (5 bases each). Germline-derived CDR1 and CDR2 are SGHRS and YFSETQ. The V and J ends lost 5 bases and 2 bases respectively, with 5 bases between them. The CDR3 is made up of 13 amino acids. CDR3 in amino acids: CASRGAGANVLTF. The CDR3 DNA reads TGCGCCAGCAGGGGGGCTGGGGCCAACGTCCTGACTTTC.

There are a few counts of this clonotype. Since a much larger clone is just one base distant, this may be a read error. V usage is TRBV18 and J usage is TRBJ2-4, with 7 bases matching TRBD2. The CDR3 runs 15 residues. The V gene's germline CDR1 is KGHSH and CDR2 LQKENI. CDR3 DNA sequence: TGTGCCAGCTCACCCGGGGGGATGGACAAAAACATTAAGTACTTC. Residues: CASSPGGMDKNIKYF.